The table lists the clone carrying this T cell receptor beta chain with a few counts. V lost 2 bases, J lost 8 bases, and 25 bases lay in between. This CDR3 has 18 residues. Germline CDR1 is SGHDN and CDR2 is FVKESK. These data belong to a study of blood T cell repertoires in COVID-19. At the level of the study: The samples span acute and convalescent COVID-19 from the United States, Italy and Spain.

Methods used by the authors: The authors estimated nucleated cell counts from reference gene primer amplification. Generated by immunoSEQ multiplex PCR, the TCRdb table keeps only in-frame clones and is missing some. D and trimming were read from the DNA, whereas the V and J calls and clone size are those reported in that table. The sample carries 130,000 or so clones, approximately 84% recorded once. The chain links TRBV14 to TRBJ2-1; tentatively, D is TRBD2 (6 bases). The sequencing input was peripheral blood. This receptor was obtained from a woman aged 55-75 years with acute or convalescent COVID-19. The CDR3 DNA reads TGTGCCAGCAGCCAACTTCCCCCCTGGAGGGCCAAAGGGGATGAGCAGTTCTTC. Translation gives CASSQLPPWRAKGDEQFF.